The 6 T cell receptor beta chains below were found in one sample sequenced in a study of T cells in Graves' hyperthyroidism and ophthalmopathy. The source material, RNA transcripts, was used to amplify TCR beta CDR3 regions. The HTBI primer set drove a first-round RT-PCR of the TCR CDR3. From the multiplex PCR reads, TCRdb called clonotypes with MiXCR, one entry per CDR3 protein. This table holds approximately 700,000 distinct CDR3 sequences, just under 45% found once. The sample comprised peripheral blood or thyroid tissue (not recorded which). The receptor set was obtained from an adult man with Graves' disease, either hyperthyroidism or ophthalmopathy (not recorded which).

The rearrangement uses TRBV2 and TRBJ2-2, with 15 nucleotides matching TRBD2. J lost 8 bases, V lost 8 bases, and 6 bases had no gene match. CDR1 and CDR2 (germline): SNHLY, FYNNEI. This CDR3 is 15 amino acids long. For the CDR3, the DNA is TGTGCCAGCTCGGGGACTAGCGGGAGGTCTGGGGAGCTGTTTTTT. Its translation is CASSGTSGRSGELFF.

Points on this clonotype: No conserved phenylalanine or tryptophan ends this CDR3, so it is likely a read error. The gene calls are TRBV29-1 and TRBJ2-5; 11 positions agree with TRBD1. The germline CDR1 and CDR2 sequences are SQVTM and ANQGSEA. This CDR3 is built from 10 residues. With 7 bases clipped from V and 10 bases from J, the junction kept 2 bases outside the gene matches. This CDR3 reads CSGGTGGQYS. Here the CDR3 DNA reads TGCAGCGGTGGGACAGGGGGCCAGTACTCC.

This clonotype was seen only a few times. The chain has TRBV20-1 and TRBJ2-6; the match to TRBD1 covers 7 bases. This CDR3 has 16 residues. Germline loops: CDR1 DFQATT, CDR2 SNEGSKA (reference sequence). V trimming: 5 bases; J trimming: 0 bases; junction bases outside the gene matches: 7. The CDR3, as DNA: TGCAGTGCTGGGGACAGAGGCGCCTCTGGGGCCAACGTCCTGACTTTC. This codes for CSAGDRGASGANVLTF.

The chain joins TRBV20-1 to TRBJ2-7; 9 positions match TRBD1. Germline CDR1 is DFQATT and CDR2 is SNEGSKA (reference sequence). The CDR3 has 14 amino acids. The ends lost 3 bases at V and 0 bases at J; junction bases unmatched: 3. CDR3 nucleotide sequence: TGCAGTGCTAGGGACAGGGGACACTCCTACGAGCAGTACTTC. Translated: CSARDRGHSYEQYF.

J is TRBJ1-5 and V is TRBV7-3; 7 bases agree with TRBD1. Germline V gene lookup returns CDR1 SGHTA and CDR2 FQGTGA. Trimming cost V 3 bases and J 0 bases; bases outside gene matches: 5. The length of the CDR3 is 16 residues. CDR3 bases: TGTGCCAGCAGCTTGCTGACAGGGAGTAGCAATCAGCCCCAGCATTTT. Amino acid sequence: CASSLLTGSSNQPQHF.

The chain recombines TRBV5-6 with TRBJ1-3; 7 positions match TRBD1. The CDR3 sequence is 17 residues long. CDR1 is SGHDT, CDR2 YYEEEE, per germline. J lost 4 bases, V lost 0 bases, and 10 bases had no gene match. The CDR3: CASSLGGTATRGNTIYF. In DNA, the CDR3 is TGTGCCAGCAGCTTGGGAGGGACAGCCACCCGCGGAAACACCATATATTTT. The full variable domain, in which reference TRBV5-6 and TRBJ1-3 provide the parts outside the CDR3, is DAGVTQSPTHLIKTRGQQVTLRCSPKSGHDTVSWYQQALGQGPQFIFQYYEEEERQRGNFPDRFSGHQFPNYSSELNVNALLLGDSALYLCASSLGGTATRGNTIYFGEGSWLTVV.